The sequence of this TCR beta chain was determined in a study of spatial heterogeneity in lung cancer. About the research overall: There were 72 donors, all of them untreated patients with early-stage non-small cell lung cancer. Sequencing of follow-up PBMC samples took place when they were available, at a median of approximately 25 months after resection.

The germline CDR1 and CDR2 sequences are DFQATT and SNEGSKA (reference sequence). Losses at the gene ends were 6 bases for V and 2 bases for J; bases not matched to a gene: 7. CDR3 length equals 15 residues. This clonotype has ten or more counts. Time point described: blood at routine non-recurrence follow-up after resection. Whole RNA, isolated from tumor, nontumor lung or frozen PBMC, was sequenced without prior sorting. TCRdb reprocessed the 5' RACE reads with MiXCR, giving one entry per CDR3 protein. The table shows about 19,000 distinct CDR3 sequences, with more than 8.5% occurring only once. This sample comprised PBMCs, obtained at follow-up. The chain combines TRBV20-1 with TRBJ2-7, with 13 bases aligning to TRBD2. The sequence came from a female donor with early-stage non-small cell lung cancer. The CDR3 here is CSARHTSGGAYEQYF. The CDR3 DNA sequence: TGCAGTGCCAGACATACTAGCGGGGGGGCCTACGAGCAGTACTTC.